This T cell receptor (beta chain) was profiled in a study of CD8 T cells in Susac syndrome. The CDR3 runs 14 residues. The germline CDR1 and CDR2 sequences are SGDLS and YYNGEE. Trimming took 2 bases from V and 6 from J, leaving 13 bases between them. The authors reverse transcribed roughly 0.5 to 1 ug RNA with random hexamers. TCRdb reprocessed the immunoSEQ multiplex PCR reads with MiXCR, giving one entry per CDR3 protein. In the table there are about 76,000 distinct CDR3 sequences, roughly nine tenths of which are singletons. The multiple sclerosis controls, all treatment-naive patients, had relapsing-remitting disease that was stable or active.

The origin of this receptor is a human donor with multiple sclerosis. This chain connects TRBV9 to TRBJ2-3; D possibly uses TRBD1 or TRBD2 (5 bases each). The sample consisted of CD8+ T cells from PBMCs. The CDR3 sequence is CASSVGPRVDTQYF. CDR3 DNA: TGTGCCAGCAGCGTGGGGCCGAGGGTTGATACGCAGTATTTT.